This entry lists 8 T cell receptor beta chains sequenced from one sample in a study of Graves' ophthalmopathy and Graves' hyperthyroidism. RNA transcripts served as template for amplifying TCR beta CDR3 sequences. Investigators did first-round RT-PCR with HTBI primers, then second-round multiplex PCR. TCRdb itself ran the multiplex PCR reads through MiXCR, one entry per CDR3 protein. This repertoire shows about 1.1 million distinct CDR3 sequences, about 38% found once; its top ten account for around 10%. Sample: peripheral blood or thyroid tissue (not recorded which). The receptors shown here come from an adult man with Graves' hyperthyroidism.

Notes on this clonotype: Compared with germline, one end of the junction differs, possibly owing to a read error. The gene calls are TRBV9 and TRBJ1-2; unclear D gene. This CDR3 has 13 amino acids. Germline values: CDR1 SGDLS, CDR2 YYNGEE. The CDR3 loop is CACSAPREDGYTF. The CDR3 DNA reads TGTGCCTGCAGTGCCCCGAGGGAGGATGGCTACACCTTC.

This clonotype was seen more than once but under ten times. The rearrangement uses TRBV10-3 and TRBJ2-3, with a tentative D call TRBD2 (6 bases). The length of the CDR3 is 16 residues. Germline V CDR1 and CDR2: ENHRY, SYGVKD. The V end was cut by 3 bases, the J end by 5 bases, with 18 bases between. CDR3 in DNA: TGTGCCATCAGTGACGCGGAGGGGCCTCTGCAAGATACGCAGTATTTT. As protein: CAISDAEGPLQDTQYF.

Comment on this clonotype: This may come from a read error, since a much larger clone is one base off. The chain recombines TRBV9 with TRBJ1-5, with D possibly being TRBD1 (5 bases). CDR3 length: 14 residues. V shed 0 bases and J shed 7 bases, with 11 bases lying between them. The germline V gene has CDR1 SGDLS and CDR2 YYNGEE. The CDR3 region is CASSVDGAAQPQHF. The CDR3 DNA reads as TGTGCCAGCAGCGTAGACGGGGCGGCCCAGCCCCAGCATTTT.

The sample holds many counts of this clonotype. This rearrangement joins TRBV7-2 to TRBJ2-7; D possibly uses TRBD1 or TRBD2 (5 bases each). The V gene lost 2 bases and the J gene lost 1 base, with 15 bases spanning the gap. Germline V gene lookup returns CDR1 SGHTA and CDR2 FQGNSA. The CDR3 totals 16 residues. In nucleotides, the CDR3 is TGTGCCAGCAGCTTAACGAGGGGTGAAAAGTCCTACGAGCAGTACTTC. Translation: CASSLTRGEKSYEQYF.

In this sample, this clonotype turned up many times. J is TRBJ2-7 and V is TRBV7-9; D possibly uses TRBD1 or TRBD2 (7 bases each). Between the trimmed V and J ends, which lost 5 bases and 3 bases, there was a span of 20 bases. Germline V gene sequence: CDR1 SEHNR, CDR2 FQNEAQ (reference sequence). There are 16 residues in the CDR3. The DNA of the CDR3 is TGTGCCAGCAGCCCCGGGGAGGGGGCCGGGTTCTACGAGCAGTACTTC. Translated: CASSPGEGAGFYEQYF.

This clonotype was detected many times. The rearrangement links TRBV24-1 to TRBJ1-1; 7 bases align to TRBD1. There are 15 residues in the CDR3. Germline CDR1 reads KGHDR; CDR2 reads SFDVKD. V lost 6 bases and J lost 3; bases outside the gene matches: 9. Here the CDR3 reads CATSNAGGSYTEAFF. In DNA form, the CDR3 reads TGTGCCACCAGTAATGCAGGGGGATCATACACTGAAGCTTTCTTT.

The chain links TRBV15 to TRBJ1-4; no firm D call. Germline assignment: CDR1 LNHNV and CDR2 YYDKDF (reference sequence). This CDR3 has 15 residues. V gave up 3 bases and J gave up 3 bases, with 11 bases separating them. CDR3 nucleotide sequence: TGTGCCACCAGCAGCTTTGGGGTAGCTAATGAAAAACTGTTTTTT. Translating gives CATSSFGVANEKLFF.

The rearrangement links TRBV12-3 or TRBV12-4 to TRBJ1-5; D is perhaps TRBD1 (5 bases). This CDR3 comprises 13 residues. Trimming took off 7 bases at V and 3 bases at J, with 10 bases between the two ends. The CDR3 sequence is CASTGTVNQPQHF. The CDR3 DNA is TGTGCCAGCACTGGGACGGTCAATCAGCCCCAGCATTTT.